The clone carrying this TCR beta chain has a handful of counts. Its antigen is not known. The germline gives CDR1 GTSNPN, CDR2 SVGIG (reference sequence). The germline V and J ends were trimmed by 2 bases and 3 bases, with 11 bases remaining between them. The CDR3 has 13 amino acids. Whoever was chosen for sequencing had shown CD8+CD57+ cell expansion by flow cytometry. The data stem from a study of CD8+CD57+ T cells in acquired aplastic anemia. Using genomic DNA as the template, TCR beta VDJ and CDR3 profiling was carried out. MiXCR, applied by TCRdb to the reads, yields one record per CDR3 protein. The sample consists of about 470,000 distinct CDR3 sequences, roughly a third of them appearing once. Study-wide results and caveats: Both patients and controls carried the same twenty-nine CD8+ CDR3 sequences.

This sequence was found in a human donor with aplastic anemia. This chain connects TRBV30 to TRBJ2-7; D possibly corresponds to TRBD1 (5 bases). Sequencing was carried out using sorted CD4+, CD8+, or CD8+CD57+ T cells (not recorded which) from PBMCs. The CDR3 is CAWSRRQFYEQYF. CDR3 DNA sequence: TGTGCCTGGAGTCGCCGACAGTTCTACGAGCAGTACTTC.